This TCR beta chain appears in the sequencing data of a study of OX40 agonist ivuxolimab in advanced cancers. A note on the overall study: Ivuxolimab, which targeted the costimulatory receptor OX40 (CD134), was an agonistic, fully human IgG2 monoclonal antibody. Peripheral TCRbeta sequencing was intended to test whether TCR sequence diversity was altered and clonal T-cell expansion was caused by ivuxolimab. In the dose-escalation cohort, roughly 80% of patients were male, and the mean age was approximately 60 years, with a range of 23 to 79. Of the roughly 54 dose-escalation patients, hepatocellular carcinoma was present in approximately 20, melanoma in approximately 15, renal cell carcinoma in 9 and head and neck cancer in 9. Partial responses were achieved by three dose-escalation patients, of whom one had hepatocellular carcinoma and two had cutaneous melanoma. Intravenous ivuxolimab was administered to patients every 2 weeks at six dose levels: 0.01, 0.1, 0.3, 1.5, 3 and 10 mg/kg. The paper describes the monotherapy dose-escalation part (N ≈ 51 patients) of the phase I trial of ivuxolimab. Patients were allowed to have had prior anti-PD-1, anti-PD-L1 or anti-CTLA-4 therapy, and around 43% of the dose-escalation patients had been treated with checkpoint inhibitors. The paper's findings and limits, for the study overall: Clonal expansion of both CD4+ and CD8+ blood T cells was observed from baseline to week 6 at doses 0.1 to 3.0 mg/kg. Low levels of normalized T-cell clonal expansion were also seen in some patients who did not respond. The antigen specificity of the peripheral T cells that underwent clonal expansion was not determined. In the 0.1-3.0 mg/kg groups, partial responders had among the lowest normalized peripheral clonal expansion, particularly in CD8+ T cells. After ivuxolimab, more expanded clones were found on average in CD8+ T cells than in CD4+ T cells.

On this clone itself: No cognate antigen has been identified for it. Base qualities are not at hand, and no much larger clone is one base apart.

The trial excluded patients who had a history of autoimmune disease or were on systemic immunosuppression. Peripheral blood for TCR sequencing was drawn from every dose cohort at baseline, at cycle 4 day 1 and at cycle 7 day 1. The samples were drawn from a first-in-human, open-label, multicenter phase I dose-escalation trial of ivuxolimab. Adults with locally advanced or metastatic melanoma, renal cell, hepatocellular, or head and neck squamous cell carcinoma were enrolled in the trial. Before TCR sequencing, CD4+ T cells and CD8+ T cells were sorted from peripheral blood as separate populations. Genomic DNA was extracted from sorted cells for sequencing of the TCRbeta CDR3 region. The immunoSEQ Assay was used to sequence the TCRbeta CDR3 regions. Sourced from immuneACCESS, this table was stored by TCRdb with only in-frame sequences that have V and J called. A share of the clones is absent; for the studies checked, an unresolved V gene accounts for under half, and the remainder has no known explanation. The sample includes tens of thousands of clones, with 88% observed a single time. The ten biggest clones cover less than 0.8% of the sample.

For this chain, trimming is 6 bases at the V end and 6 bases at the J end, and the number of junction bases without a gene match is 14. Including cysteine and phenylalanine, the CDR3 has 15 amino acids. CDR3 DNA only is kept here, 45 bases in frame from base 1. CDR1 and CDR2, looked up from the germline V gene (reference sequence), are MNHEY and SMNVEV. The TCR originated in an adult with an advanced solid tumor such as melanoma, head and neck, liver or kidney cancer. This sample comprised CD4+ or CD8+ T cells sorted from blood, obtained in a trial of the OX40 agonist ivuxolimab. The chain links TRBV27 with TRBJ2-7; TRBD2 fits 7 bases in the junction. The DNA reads TGTGCCAGCAGGGGCTCCCTAGCGGCTTTATCCGAGCAGTACTTC. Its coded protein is CASRGSLAALSEQYF.